This is a list of T cell receptor beta chains from one sample in a study of T cell changes during pregnancy in multiple sclerosis. Clones were sequenced by immunoSEQ multiplex PCR, and TCRdb holds only the in-frame ones, with some missing. The data show under 75,000 clones, 75% to 95% seen once. Here the sequenced sample was peripheral blood, taken in the first trimester of pregnancy. All receptors derive from a female donor with multiple sclerosis, enrolled in a pregnancy study. Both conserved end residues are part of each CDR3. D genes are given only for firm matches. Clone size appears in some rows only: once, few, many, or a class for an expanded clone.

clone size	D gene	J gene	V gene	CDR3 DNA	CDR3 protein
NA	TRBD1	TRBJ2-2	TRBV18	TGTGCCAGCTCACCGATGACAGGGAAGGCCGGGGAGCTGTTTTTT	CASSPMTGKAGELFF
NA	TRBD1	TRBJ2-7	TRBV4-1	TGCGCCAGCAGCCAAGTAGCGACAGGGGGATACGAGCAGTACTTC	CASSQVATGGYEQYF
NA	TRBD1	TRBJ1-5	TRBV7-2	TGTGCCAGCAGCGTCACAGGGGAAAACAATCAGCCCCAGCATTTT	CASSVTGENNQPQHF
NA	TRBD2	TRBJ2-2	TRBV28	TGTGCCAGCAACCAACTAGCGGGGAACACCGGGGAGCTGTTTTTT	CASNQLAGNTGELFF
few	TRBD1	TRBJ1-2	TRBV11-2	TGTGCCAGCAGCCCACAGGGGGATGGCTATGGCTACACCTTC	CASSPQGDGYGYTF
NA	NA	TRBJ2-1	TRBV6-5	TGTGCCAGCAGTTTTTTGACCCCGCGGGACAATGAGCAGTTCTTC	CASSFLTPRDNEQFF
NA	TRBD1	TRBJ1-2	TRBV15	TGTGCCACCAGCAGATCAGGGACAGGAACCTATGGCTACACCTTC	CATSRSGTGTYGYTF
NA	TRBD1	TRBJ1-3	TRBV9	TGTGCCAGCAGCCCGACAGGGAACGGAAACACCATATATTTT	CASSPTGNGNTIYF
once	TRBD1	TRBJ1-5	TRBV28	TGTGCCAGCAGCCTCCGGGACAGGGCTAATCAGCCCCAGCATTTT	CASSLRDRANQPQHF
NA	TRBD2	TRBJ2-2	TRBV5-3	TGTGCCAGAAGCTCATTAACCGGGACTAGTGTCTCCGGGGAGCTGTTTTTT	CARSSLTGTSVSGELFF
once	NA	TRBJ1-1	TRBV5-6	TGTGCCAGCAGCTTGGGTCACAGGAACACTGAAGCTTTCTTT	CASSLGHRNTEAFF
NA	NA	TRBJ1-1	TRBV29-1	TGCAGCGTTGAAGAAGGGGAAAGGACTGAAGCTTTCTTT	CSVEEGERTEAFF
NA	NA	TRBJ2-5	TRBV4-1	TGCGCCAGCAGCCAAGATGCGGGCGGCCAAGAGACCCAGTACTTC	CASSQDAGGQETQYF
NA	TRBD2	TRBJ2-2	TRBV11-2	TGTGCCAGCAGCCCCGCGGGGGGGAGCACCGGGGAGCTGTTTTTT	CASSPAGGSTGELFF
once	NA	TRBJ1-4	TRBV30	TGTGCCTGGAGTCCCTCGCCCCAGGAAAAACTGTTTTTT	CAWSPSPQEKLFF
NA	TRBD1	TRBJ2-7	TRBV5-1	TGCGCCAGCAGCTCAACCGGGACAGGGTTATACGAGCAGTACTTC	CASSSTGTGLYEQYF
NA	TRBD1	TRBJ2-7	TRBV7-8	TGTGCCAGCAGCCGTACTTTAGGGACAGGGGTCTCCTACGAGCAGTACTTC	CASSRTLGTGVSYEQYF
NA	TRBD2	TRBJ2-1	TRBV6-1	TGTGCCAGCAGTGAAAGACGATCCACTAGCGGGCCCTACAATGAGCAGTTCTTC	CASSERRSTSGPYNEQFF
few	NA	TRBJ1-5	TRBV18	TGTGCCAGCTCACCCCCCGGGAATTCTAATCAGCCCCAGCATTTT	CASSPPGNSNQPQHF
NA	TRBD1	TRBJ1-4	TRBV11-2	TGTGCCAGCAGCCGGGGACAGGTTTCGACTAATGAAAAACTGTTTTTT	CASSRGQVSTNEKLFF
NA	NA	TRBJ2-2	TRBV5-8	TGTGCCAGCAGCTTGGACAGTAACACCGGGGAGCTGTTTTTT	CASSLDSNTGELFF
once	NA	TRBJ2-2	TRBV11-2	TGTGCCTCCCGACTAGTGCTCACCGGGGAGCTGTTTTTT	CASRLVLTGELFF
NA	NA	TRBJ2-6	TRBV28	TGTGCCAGCAGCCCCTCGACAGGATCCCTCTCTGGGGCCAACGTCCTGACTTTC	CASSPSTGSLSGANVLTF
few	NA	TRBJ1-5	TRBV6-5	TGTGCCAGCAGCACAACAGGGAGTTATCAGCCCCAGCATTTT	CASSTTGSYQPQHF
NA	TRBD1	TRBJ1-3	TRBV5-1	TGCGCCAGCAGCACAGGACAGGGGAAAGGAAACACCATATATTTT	CASSTGQGKGNTIYF